Listed here are 28 T cell receptor beta chains from one sample, sequenced in a study of molecular identifiers for immune sequencing clone quantification. One entry per CDR3 protein results from TCRdb running MiXCR on the PCR reads. The sample includes 100,000 or so distinct CDR3 sequences, approximately 40% of them seen just once. The source material was naive CD8+ T cells from blood, with Jurkat cell RNA spiked in. Subset reported: FACS-sorted CD8+CD4-CCR7+CD45RA+ naive T cells. These receptors originate from a human donor in good health. Some libraries in this study had Jurkat cell RNA spiked in.

This clonotype has ten or more counts. V and J are TRBV5-4 and TRBJ2-7; TRBD2 matches 11 bases. CDR1 and CDR2 from the germline V gene are SGHNT and YYREEE (reference sequence). The J segment lost 2 bases and the V segment lost 2 bases, leaving 3 bases of the junction unmatched. The CDR3 runs 15 residues. The CDR3 protein is CASSFGTSGAYEQYF. The CDR3 DNA reads as TGTGCCAGCAGCTTTGGGACTAGCGGAGCCTACGAGCAGTACTTC.

This clonotype was recorded only once. A much more abundant neighbour one base away suggests this may be a read error. The chain uses TRBV28 and TRBJ1-5, with D possibly TRBD1 on 5 matching bases. Germline lookup yields CDR1 MDHEN and CDR2 SYDVKM. This CDR3 is built from 18 residues. V lost 4 bases, J lost 0 bases, and 19 bases lay in between. The CDR3 is CASSYGNLGVYSNQPQHF. In DNA, the CDR3 is TGTGCCAGCAGTTACGGGAATCTGGGGGTATATAGCAATCAGCCCCAGCATTTT.

As for this clonotype: Because it lacks the conserved phenylalanine or tryptophan at the end, this CDR3 is likely a read error. V gene TRBV20-1 combines with J gene TRBJ2-7; D may match TRBD1 or TRBD2 (5 bases each). Trimming took off 4 bases at V and 3 bases at J, with 13 bases between the two ends. The CDR3 is 13 residues long. CDR1 is DFQATT, CDR2 SNEGSKA, per germline (reference sequence). CDR3 coding DNA: TGCAGTGCTACCGGGACCTTGATCTACGAGCAGTACTAC. Translation: CSATGTLIYEQYY.

As regards this clonotype: A much more abundant neighbour one base away suggests this may be a read error. The chain has TRBV7-8 and TRBJ2-3, with a possible D match to TRBD2 (5 bases). The CDR3 consists of 16 residues. CDR1 is SGHVS and CDR2 is FQNEAQ in the germline V gene. The CDR3 sequence is CASSLVGASSTETQYF. The CDR3 nucleotides read TGTGCCAGCAGCTTAGTAGGCGCCTCTAGCACAGAAACGCAGTATTTT.

About this clonotype itself: At one boundary the junction diverges from the germline segment, which might be a read error. The chain carries TRBV7-9 and TRBJ2-4; 8 nucleotides align to TRBD1. The CDR3 sequence is 17 residues long. Per germline, CDR1 SEHNR and CDR2 FQNEAQ (reference sequence). The CDR3 DNA is TGTGCCAGCAGCTTATCCACAGGGGGAATAGCCAAAAACATTCTGTACTTC. As protein: CASSLSTGGIAKNILYF.

The rearrangement joins TRBV13 to TRBJ1-4, with D hard to call. Trimming shortened V by 3 bases and J by 0 bases, and 17 bases separated the two germline ends. Germline V lookup: CDR1 PRHDT, CDR2 FYEKMQ (reference sequence). The CDR3 runs to 18 residues. CDR3 in amino acids: CASSFGRAAPATNEKLFF. As DNA, the CDR3 is TGTGCCAGCAGCTTCGGGAGGGCAGCCCCCGCAACTAATGAAAAACTGTTTTTT. The variable domain in full, with the rest retrieved from reference TRBV13 and TRBJ1-4, is AAGVIQSPRHLIKEKRETATLKCYPIPRHDTVYWYQQGPGQDPQFLISFYEKMQSDKGSIPDRFSAQQFSDYHSELNMSSLELGDSALYFCASSFGRAAPATNEKLFFGSGTQLSVL.

This clonotype was recorded a few times. The chain joins TRBV6-2 or TRBV6-3 to TRBJ2-7; D not certain. Germline V gene sequence: CDR1 MNHEY, CDR2 SVGEGT. There are 16 residues in the CDR3. The ends were cut back, 4 bases at V and 6 bases at J, with 22 bases in the middle. The chain's CDR3 is CASSSGNLHPTFEQYF. CDR3 DNA: TGTGCCAGCAGTTCCGGCAACCTTCACCCTACCTTCGAGCAGTACTTC.

About this clonotype: Relative to the germline gene, one junction end is altered; a read error may explain this. This sequence joins TRBV27 and TRBJ2-7, with 9 bases fitting TRBD2. Germline assignment: CDR1 MNHEY and CDR2 SMNVEV (reference sequence). The length of the CDR3 is 16 residues. The CDR3: CASSLSPSGNTYEQYF. The DNA for the CDR3 is TGTGCCAGTAGTTTAAGTCCTAGCGGGAACACCTACGAGCAGTACTTC.

For this clonotype: This CDR3 is missing its conserved last phenylalanine or tryptophan, likely due to a read error. The gene calls are TRBV15 and TRBJ2-7; 7 bases map to TRBD1. This CDR3 region has 13 residues. Germline loops: CDR1 LNHNV, CDR2 YYDKDF (reference sequence). V was pared by 4 bases and J by 2 bases, with 2 bases of the junction left unmatched. CDR3 region: CATSTGQPYEQYY. For the CDR3, the DNA is TGTGCCACCAGCACGGGACAGCCCTACGAGCAGTACTAC.

This clonotype occurred a few times. A much more abundant neighbour one base away suggests this may be a read error. This chain joins TRBV4-3 and TRBJ2-3; 8 positions match TRBD1. The CDR3 is made up of 15 amino acids. Germline CDR1 is LGHNA and CDR2 is YSLEER. The DNA of the CDR3 is TGCGCCAGCAGCCAAGAGGGACAGGTCACAGGTACGCAGTATTTT. This encodes CASSQEGQVTGTQYF.

This clonotype was seen ten or more times. The chain has TRBV7-6 and TRBJ1-4; D is perhaps TRBD1 (5 bases). The CDR3 length is 13 residues. V was shortened by 5 bases and J by 6 bases, with 10 bases between the two germline ends. Germline V gives CDR1 SGHVS, CDR2 FNYEAQ. The CDR3 nucleotides read TGTGCCAGCAGCCCCGGGACCGATGAAAAACTGTTTTTT. Its translation is CASSPGTDEKLFF.

This clonotype was observed a handful of times. The rearrangement joins TRBV3-1 to TRBJ2-3; D is uncertain. There are 14 residues in the CDR3. Trimming took 1 base from V and 6 from J, leaving 11 bases between them. In germline, CDR1 is LGHDT, CDR2 YNNKEL (reference sequence). CDR3 region: CASSQGQRMDTQYF. The CDR3 DNA sequence: TGTGCCAGCAGCCAAGGCCAGAGGATGGATACGCAGTATTTT.

Remarks on this clonotype: Sequence at one end of the junction differs from germline and may be a read error. The J gene is TRBJ2-7, the V gene TRBV5-3; perhaps TRBD2 as D (6 bases). TRBV5-3 is reported as an ORF; its role is uncertain. This CDR3 has 14 amino acids. The CDR3 DNA is TGTGCCAGCAGCTTGGAGGGGCCAGGAGGCGAGCAGTGCTTC. Residues: CASSLEGPGGEQCF.

The chain employs TRBV9 and TRBJ2-7; TRBD1 agrees at 9 bases. The CDR3 has 15 residues. The junction had 5 bases not matched to a gene; V was cut back by 3 bases and J by 1 base. Germline assignment: CDR1 SGDLS and CDR2 YYNGEE. CDR3 sequence: CASSAAGTGSYEQYF. CDR3 nucleotide sequence: TGTGCCAGCAGCGCTGCCGGGACAGGGTCCTACGAGCAGTACTTC.

Concerning this clonotype itself: The germline gene is not matched at one end of the junction; a read error may be the cause. The chain couples TRBV7-2 to TRBJ1-4; 7 nucleotides align to TRBD1. Germline V gene data show CDR1 as SGHTA and CDR2 as FQGNSA. The CDR3 is 16 amino acids. DNA for the CDR3: TGTGCCAGCAGCGCCCAGGGGGAGGCCACTAGTGAAAAACTGTTTTTT. It is translated as CASSAQGEATSEKLFF.

There are a few counts of this clonotype. This sequence joins TRBV7-8 and TRBJ2-7; 9 nucleotides align to TRBD2. Germline V gene data show CDR1 as SGHVS and CDR2 as FQNEAQ. The trim removed 4 bases at V and 0 bases at J, leaving 10 bases unmatched. The CDR3 is made up of 17 amino acids. CDR3 DNA sequence: TGTGCCAGCAGCTCGACCCGACTAGCGGAGAGCTCCTACGAGCAGTACTTC. Its translation: CASSSTRLAESSYEQYF. The entire variable domain, with the rest obtained from reference TRBV7-8 and TRBJ2-7, is as follows: GAGVSQSPRYKVAKRGQDVALRCDPISGHVSLFWYQQALGQGPEFLTYFQNEAQLDKSGLPSDRFFAERPEGSVSTLKIQRTQQEDSAVYLCASSSTRLAESSYEQYFGPGTRLTVT.

The J gene is TRBJ2-5, the V gene TRBV20-1; D ambiguous. The CDR3 consists of 14 residues. Trimming cost V 1 base and J 4 bases, with 13 bases left between them. The germline gives CDR1 DFQATT, CDR2 SNEGSKA (reference sequence). CDR3 sequence: CSARGRFKGETQYF. The CDR3, as DNA: TGCAGTGCTAGAGGAAGGTTTAAGGGAGAGACCCAGTACTTC.

This clonotype came up many times. Mismatch with germline at one junction end may stem from a read error. The chain is built from TRBV7-2 and TRBJ2-3; no clear D. Germline V CDR1 and CDR2: SGHTA, FQGNSA. This CDR3 is 12 amino acids long. The CDR3 coding sequence is TGTGCCAGCAGCTTGATCTGGCCAGAGTTGGATTTT. Its protein is CASSLIWPELDF.

V and J are TRBV27 and TRBJ2-5, with D possibly called TRBD1 or TRBD2 (7 bases each). CDR1 is MNHEY, CDR2 SMNVEV, per germline (reference sequence). The CDR3 loop spans 15 amino acids. Trimming removed 3 bases from V and 5 bases from J, with 16 bases in between. The CDR3 DNA reads TGTGCCAGCAGTTTTCAGGGGGGGAATGGGGAGACCCAGTACTTC. This sequence encodes CASSFQGGNGETQYF.

This clonotype was seen ten or more times. The rearrangement joins TRBV11-2 to TRBJ2-5, with D possibly TRBD2 on 5 matching bases. Trimming took 1 base from V and 3 from J, leaving 9 bases between them. Germline V CDR1 and CDR2: SGHAT, FQNNGV. This CDR3 has 14 amino acids. In DNA form, the CDR3 reads TGTGCCAGCAGCTTAGGACCCGGGAAAGAGACCCAGTACTTC. Amino acids: CASSLGPGKETQYF.

This clonotype was seen a few times. This chain uses TRBV27 with TRBJ1-5; no firm D call. The germline gives CDR1 MNHEY, CDR2 SMNVEV (reference sequence). Trimming shortened V by 5 bases and J by 6 bases, and 20 bases separated the two germline ends. CDR3 length equals 16 residues. In DNA, the CDR3 is TGTGCCAGCAGTCACTTTAGTTTATACGCTTCTCAGCCCCAGCATTTT. Its protein is CASSHFSLYASQPQHF.

This clonotype was counted ten times or more. This chain joins TRBV9 and TRBJ2-2, with 9 bases that match TRBD1. There are 18 residues in the CDR3. Germline CDR1 reads SGDLS; CDR2 reads YYNGEE. V was clipped by 4 bases and J by 6 bases; unmatched bases: 16. CDR3 DNA sequence: TGTGCCAGCAGCCAAAACAGGGGACAGGGTAATCGACCCGGGGAGCTGTTTTTT. Translating gives CASSQNRGQGNRPGELFF.

Comments on this clonotype: With a much larger clone just one base away, this may be a read error. This chain joins TRBV28 and TRBJ2-7; the D is unclear. Germline assignment: CDR1 MDHEN and CDR2 SYDVKM. The CDR3 loop spans 13 amino acids. CDR3 bases: TGTGCCAGCAGCTATATGAGCTCCTACGAGCGGTACTTC. Protein sequence: CASSYMSSYERYF.

The V and J genes are TRBV7-9 and TRBJ1-1, with D maybe TRBD1 (5 bases). CDR3 size: 14 residues. The ends were cut back, 5 bases at V and 7 bases at J, with 17 bases in the middle. Germline assignment: CDR1 SEHNR and CDR2 FQNEAQ (reference sequence). The CDR3 nucleotides are TGTGCCAGCAGCCTTGGACAATGGGGCTATGAAGCTTTCTTT. Its protein product is CASSLGQWGYEAFF.

This clonotype was seen a few times. The rearrangement joins TRBV7-8 to TRBJ1-5; TRBD1 is a possible D gene (5 bases). The germline V gene encodes CDR1 SGHVS and CDR2 FQNEAQ. The CDR3 loop spans 16 amino acids. V lost 5 bases and J lost 0, with 14 bases in between. CDR3 nucleotide sequence: TGTGCCAGCAGCCCCCTCCGGGACCTTAGCAATCAGCCCCAGCATTTT. It translates to CASSPLRDLSNQPQHF.

As for this clonotype: A much larger clonotype is one base distant, so this may be a read error. The CDR3 reads CASSPPGGSNEQYF. Written as DNA, the CDR3 is TGTGCCAGCAGCCCCCCCGGAGGGAGCAACGAGCAGTACTTC. J is TRBJ2-7 and V is TRBV7-8; D might be TRBD2 (6 bases). Looked up from germline, CDR1 is SGHVS and CDR2 is FQNEAQ. V was pared by 5 bases and J by 5 bases, with 16 bases between. This CDR3 is 14 amino acids long.

With regard to this clonotype: This could be a read error, since a much larger clone is one nucleotide away. The chain combines TRBV6-5 with TRBJ2-7, with D hard to call. This CDR3 is built from 12 residues. Looked up from germline, CDR1 is MNHEY and CDR2 is SVGAGI. The CDR3 sequence: CAGSSGPYEQYF. The CDR3 DNA is TGTGCCGGCAGTTCAGGTCCCTACGAGCAGTACTTC.

The chain links TRBV10-2 to TRBJ1-3; D uncertain. This CDR3 region has 16 residues. Germline V gene data show CDR1 as WSHSY and CDR2 as SAAADI. Trimming took 2 bases from V and 2 from J, leaving 13 bases between them. CDR3: CASSETSRRAGNTIYF. CDR3 nucleotides: TGCGCCAGCAGTGAGACCTCCCGCCGGGCTGGAAACACCATATATTTT.